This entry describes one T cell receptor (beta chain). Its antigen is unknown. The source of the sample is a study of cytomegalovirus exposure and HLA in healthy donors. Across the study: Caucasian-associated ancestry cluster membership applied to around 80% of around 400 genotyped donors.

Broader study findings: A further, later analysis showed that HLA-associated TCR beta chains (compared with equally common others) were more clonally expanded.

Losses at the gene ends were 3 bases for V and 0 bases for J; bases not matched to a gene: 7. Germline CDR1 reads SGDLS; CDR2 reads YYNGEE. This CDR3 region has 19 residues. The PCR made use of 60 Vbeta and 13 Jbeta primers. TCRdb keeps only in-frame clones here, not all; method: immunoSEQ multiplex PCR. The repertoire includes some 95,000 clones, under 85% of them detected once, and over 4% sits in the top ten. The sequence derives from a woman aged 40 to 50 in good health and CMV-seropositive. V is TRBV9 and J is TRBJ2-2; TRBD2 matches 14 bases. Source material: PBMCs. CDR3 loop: CASSAGLAGGSSNTGELFF. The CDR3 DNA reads TGTGCCAGCAGCGCCGGACTAGCGGGAGGTTCATCGAACACCGGGGAGCTGTTTTTT. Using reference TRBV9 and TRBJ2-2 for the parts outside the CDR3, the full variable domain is DSGVTQTPKHLITATGQRVTLRCSPRSGDLSVYWYQQSLDQGLQFLIQYYNGEERAKGNILERFSAQQFPDLHSELNLSSLELGDSALYFCASSAGLAGGSSNTGELFFGEGSRLTVL.